The clone carrying this T cell receptor (beta chain) was recorded a few times. As yet, its antigen is unknown. RNA extraction was followed by reverse transcription into cDNA, which acted as the sequencing template. TCRdb's copy holds only in-frame clones and misses some; the assay was immunoSEQ multiplex PCR. The sample lists around 200,000 clones, roughly 53% occurring once. Treatment meaning: oral pan-JAK inhibitor, 5-10 mg twice daily. Sampling of alopecia areata patients yielded lesional scalp punch biopsies as well as peripheral blood. This sample is part of a study of CD8+ T cells in alopecia areata. Deletions cut 5 bases from V and 0 bases from J, with 10 bases between. The CDR3 extends over 14 amino acids. Germline values: CDR1 MNHNY, CDR2 SVGAGI (reference sequence). Study-wide results and caveats: Lesional scalp, notably in alopecia totalis/universalis, had clonality above that of normal scalp.

This receptor was taken from a human donor with alopecia areata. The sequenced sample was CD8+ T cells sorted from blood, obtained at week 24, from a patient treated with tofacitinib. This chain links TRBV6-6 with TRBJ1-1; a weak D match, TRBD1 (6 bases). Here the CDR3 DNA reads TGTGCCAGCAGTCGGACAGCCATGAACACTGAAGCTTTCTTT. Its protein product is CASSRTAMNTEAFF.